Listed below are T cell receptor beta chains from one sample, sequenced in a study of T cell responses to AZD1222 COVID-19 vaccine. TCRdb's table, derived via immunoSEQ multiplex PCR, lists solely in-frame clones and lacks some. Of about 150,000 clones in the sample, 70% to 90% were seen once. The input for sequencing was peripheral blood, taken on day 0 of AZD1222 vaccination. The receptors were gathered from an adult in good health. The conserved cysteine and the conserved F or W are not part of the CDR3 here. Each record gives: V gene, J gene, CDR3 protein.

TRBV30	TRBJ1-4	AWATLGEKLF
TRBV2	TRBJ2-1	AIKGDNEQF
TRBV11-2	TRBJ1-1	ASSLSGSTEAF
TRBV4-2	TRBJ2-5	ASSQGLGLQETQY
TRBV3-1/TRBV3-2	TRBJ1-1	ASSQVGTSGTEAF
TRBV12-3/TRBV12-4	TRBJ1-3	ASRQSSGNTIY
TRBV5-5	TRBJ1-1	ASSLGGDTEAF
TRBV6-5	TRBJ1-4	ASGRDTRSNEKLF
TRBV9	TRBJ2-6	ASSGRPGQGRSGANVLT
TRBV21-1	TRBJ1-2	ASSREDRANYGYT
TRBV28	TRBJ1-3	ASSPGDSGNTIY
TRBV3-1/TRBV3-2	TRBJ2-7	ASSQYLDYEQY
TRBV24-1	TRBJ2-3	ATSDPVGTGTDTQY
TRBV4-2	TRBJ2-2	ASSLQTSLTGELF
TRBV9	TRBJ2-3	ASSAPGREGRDTQY
TRBV5-1	TRBJ2-7	ASSLGQGSNEQY
TRBV11-3	TRBJ2-1	ASSLGGGSYNEQF
TRBV29-1	TRBJ2-1	SGQSAGQGNNEQF
TRBV10-1	TRBJ2-1	ASSRLAGARNEQF
TRBV5-4	TRBJ2-1	ASSLVPGGGYNEQF
TRBV7-2	TRBJ1-2	ASSLRRQPIEGYT